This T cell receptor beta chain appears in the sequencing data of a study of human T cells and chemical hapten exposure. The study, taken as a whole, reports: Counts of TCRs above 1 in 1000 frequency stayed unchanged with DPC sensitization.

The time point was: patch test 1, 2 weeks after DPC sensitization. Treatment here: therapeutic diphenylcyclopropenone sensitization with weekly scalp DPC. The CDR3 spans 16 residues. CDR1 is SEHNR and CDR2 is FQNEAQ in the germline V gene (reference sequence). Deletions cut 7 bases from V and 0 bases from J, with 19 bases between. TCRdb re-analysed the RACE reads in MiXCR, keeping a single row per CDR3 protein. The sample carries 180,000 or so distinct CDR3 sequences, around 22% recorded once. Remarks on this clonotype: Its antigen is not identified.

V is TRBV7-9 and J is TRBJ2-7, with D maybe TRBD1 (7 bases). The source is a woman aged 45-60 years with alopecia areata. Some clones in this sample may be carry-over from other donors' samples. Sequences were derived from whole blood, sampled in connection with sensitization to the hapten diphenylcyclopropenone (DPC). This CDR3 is CASNGGPQGDSYEQYF. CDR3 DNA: TGTGCCAGCAATGGGGGGCCCCAGGGGGACTCCTACGAGCAGTACTTC.